What follows describes a single T cell receptor (beta chain). What it recognizes is unknown. This specimen comes from a study of blood T cells in healthy people across ages. Broader study findings: A strong correlation was seen between TCR beta diversity and naive T cell percentage.

J was trimmed by 12 bases and V by 8 bases; bases with no gene match: 20. The germline CDR1 and CDR2 sequences are MNHNS and SASEGT. The length of the CDR3 is 15 residues. The use of a sample-barcoded 5' primer and a J-beta primer mix characterized a second PCR of roughly 6 to 11 cycles. TCRdb fed the 5' RACE reads into MiXCR, producing one record per CDR3 protein. Found here are over 1,500,000 distinct CDR3 sequences, about two fifths of them singletons; the top ten hold approximately 22%. The sequence derives from a human donor in good health. V gene TRBV6-1 combines with J gene TRBJ2-7; 9 bases agree with TRBD2. The specimen was blood. The CDR3 loop is CASGLTSGRQETRYF. CDR3 DNA: TGTGCCAGCGGCCTCACTAGCGGGCGACAAGAGACCCGGTACTTC.